This is a list of T cell receptor beta chains from one sample in a study of blood T cell repertoires in COVID-19. Generated by immunoSEQ multiplex PCR, the TCRdb table keeps only in-frame clones and is missing some. The profile covers more than 300,000 clones, with over 80% appearing a single time and about 6.9% taken by the ten largest. Sequences were obtained from peripheral blood. These receptors all come from a woman between 50 and 59 years old with COVID-19, enrolled during active disease. The CDR3 runs from the conserved cysteine through the conserved F or W. A D gene is named only where the DNA matches it firmly. The size of a clone is reported for some rows only, either as once, few or many, or as a class for expanded clones.

V	D	size	J	CDR3
TRBV27	NA	NA	TRBJ1-6	CASRFGLTEYNSPLHF
TRBV6-5	NA	NA	TRBJ1-2	CASSYSDGGDGYTF
TRBV19	NA	NA	TRBJ2-3	CASSIGWGGTDTQYF
TRBV7-3	TRBD2	NA	TRBJ2-1	CASSSGTSGRSNNEQFF
TRBV24-1	TRBD2	once	TRBJ2-1	CATSDQGLAGEWNNEQFF
TRBV19	NA	NA	TRBJ1-5	CASSIGVGAPNQPQHF
TRBV7-9	TRBD2	NA	TRBJ2-4	CASSLNSSGRAKNIQYF
TRBV12-3/TRBV12-4	NA	NA	TRBJ1-5	CASSRNSNQPQHF
TRBV29-1	NA	NA	TRBJ1-2	CSVDEASNYGYTF
TRBV6-5	NA	NA	TRBJ2-2	CASSRGTPKSGELFF
TRBV19	TRBD2	NA	TRBJ2-1	CASSPPLADLYNEQFF
TRBV7-2	NA	NA	TRBJ2-6	CASNPHSGNSGANVLTF
TRBV27	TRBD2	NA	TRBJ2-3	CASSLTPTSGKTDTQYF